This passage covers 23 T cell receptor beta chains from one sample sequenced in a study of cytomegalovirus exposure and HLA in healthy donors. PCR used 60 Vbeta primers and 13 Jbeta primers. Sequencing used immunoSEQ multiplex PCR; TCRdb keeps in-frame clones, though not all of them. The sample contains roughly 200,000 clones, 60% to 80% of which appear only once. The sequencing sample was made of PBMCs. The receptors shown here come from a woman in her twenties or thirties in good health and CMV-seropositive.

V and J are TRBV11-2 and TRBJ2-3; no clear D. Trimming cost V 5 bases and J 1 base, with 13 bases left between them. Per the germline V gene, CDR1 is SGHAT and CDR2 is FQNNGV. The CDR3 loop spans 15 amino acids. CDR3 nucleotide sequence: TGTGCCAGCAGCCCGATCGAGTTGGGCACAGATACGCAGTATTTT. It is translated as CASSPIELGTDTQYF.

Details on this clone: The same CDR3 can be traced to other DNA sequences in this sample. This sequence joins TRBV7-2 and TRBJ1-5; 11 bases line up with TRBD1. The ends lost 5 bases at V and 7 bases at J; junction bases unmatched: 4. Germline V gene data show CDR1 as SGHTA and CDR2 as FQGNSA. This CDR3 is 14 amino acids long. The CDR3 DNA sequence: TGTGCCAGCAGCCCGGGACAGGGGGGCCAGCCCCAGCATTTT. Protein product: CASSPGQGGQPQHF. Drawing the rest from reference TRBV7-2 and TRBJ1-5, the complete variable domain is GAGVSQSPSNKVTEKGKDVELRCDPISGHTALYWYRQSLGQGLEFLIYFQGNSAPDKSGLPSDRFSAERTGGSVSTLTIQRTQQEDSAVYLCASSPGQGGQPQHFGDGTRLSIL.

The DNA of the CDR3 is TGTGCCAGCAGCGCCCTCCAGTGGCCAGACACTGAAGCTTTCTTT. Its translation: CASSALQWPDTEAFF. This chain connects TRBV28 to TRBJ1-1; D not resolved. Germline V CDR1 and CDR2: MDHEN, SYDVKM. Trimming removed 6 bases from V and 3 bases from J, with 17 bases in between. This CDR3 is built from 15 residues. Supplemented by reference TRBV28 and TRBJ1-1, the full variable domain reads DVKVTQSSRYLVKRTGEKVFLECVQDMDHENMFWYRQDPGLGLRLIYFSYDVKMKEKGDIPEGYSVSREKKERFSLILESASTNQTSMYLCASSALQWPDTEAFFGQGTRLTVV.

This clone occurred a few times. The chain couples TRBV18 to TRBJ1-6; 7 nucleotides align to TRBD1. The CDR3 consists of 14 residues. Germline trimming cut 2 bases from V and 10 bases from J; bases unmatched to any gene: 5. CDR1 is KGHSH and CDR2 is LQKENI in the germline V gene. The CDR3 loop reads CASSPETGKSPLHF. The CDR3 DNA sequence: TGTGCCAGCTCACCAGAGACAGGGAAGTCACCCCTCCACTTT. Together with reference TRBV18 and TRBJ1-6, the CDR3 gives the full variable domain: NAGVMQNPRHLVRRRGQEARLRCSPMKGHSHVYWYRQLPEEGLKFMVYLQKENIIDESGMPKERFSAEFPKEGPSILRIQQVVRGDSAAYFCASSPETGKSPLHFGNGTRLTVT.

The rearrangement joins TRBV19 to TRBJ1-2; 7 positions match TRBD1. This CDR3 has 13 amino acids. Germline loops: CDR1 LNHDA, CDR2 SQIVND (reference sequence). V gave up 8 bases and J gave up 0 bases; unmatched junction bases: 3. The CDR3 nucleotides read TGTGCCAGTGGAACAGGGGCTAACTATGGCTACACCTTC. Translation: CASGTGANYGYTF. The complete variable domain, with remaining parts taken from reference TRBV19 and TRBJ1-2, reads DGGITQSPKYLFRKEGQNVTLSCEQNLNHDAMYWYRQDPGQGLRLIYYSQIVNDFQKGDIAEGYSVSREKKESFPLTVTSAQKNPTAFYLCASGTGANYGYTFGSGTRLTVV.

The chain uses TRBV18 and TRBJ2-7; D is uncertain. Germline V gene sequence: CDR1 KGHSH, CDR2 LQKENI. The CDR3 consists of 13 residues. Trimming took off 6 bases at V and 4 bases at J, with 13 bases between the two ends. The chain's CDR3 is CASSPRPPYEQYF. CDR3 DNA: TGTGCCAGCTCCCCCAGGCCTCCTTACGAGCAGTACTTC. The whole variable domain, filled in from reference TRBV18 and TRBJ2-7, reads NAGVMQNPRHLVRRRGQEARLRCSPMKGHSHVYWYRQLPEEGLKFMVYLQKENIIDESGMPKERFSAEFPKEGPSILRIQQVVRGDSAAYFCASSPRPPYEQYFGPGTRLTVT.

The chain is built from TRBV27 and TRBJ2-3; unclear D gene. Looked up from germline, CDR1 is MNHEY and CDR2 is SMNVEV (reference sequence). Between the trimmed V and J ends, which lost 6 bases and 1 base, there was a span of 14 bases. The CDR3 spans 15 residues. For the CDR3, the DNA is TGTGCCAGCAGCCCCATAACCTTAGGCACAGATACGCAGTATTTT. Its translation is CASSPITLGTDTQYF.

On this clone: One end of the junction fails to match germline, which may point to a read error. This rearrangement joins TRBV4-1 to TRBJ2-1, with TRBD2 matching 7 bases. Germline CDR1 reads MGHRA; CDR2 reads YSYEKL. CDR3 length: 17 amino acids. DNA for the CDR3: TGCGCCAGCAGCCAAGCCTTCCGGGCTAGCGGTAACAATGAGCAATTCTTC. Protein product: CASSQAFRASGNNEQFF.

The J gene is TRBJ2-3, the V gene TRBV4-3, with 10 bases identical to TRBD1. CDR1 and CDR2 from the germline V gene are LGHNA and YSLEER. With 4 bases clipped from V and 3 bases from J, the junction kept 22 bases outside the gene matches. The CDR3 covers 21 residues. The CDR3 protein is CASSPSSTRDRGFLGTDTQYF. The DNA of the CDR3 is TGCGCCAGCAGCCCATCGAGCACCCGGGACAGGGGTTTTTTGGGGACAGATACGCAGTATTTT.

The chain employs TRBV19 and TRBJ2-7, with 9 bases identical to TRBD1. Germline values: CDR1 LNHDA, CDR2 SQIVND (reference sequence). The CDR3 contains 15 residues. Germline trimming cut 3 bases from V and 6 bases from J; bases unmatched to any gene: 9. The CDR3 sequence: CASSITGTGFSEQYF. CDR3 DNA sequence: TGTGCCAGTAGTATTACCGGGACAGGGTTTTCCGAGCAGTACTTC.

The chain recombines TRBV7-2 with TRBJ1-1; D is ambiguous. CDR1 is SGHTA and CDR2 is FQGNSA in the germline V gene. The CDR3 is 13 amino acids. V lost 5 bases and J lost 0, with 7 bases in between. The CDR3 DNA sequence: TGTGCCAGCAGCACAAACCTGAACACTGAAGCTTTCTTT. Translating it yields CASSTNLNTEAFF.

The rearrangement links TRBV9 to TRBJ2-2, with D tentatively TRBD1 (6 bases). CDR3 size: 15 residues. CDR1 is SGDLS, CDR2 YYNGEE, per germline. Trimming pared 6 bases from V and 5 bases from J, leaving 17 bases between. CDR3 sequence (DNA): TGTGCCAGCACCCGACGGCAGGGGAGTACCGGGGAGCTGTTTTTT. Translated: CASTRRQGSTGELFF.

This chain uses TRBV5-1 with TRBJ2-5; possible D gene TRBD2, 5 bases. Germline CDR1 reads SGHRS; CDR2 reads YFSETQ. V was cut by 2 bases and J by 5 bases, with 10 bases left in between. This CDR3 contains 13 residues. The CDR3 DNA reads TGCGCCAGCAGCTTTAGTACTAGGGAGACCCAGTACTTC. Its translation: CASSFSTRETQYF.

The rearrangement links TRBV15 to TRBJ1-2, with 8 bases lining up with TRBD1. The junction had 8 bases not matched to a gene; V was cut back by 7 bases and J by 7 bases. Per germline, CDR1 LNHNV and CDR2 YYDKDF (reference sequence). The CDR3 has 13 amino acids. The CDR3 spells CATNSDRDFGYTF. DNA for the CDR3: TGTGCCACCAATTCGGACAGGGACTTTGGCTACACCTTC.

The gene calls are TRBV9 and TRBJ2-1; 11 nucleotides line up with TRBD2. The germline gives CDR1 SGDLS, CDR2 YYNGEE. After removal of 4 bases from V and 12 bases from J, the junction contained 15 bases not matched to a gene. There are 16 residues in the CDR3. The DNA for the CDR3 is TGTGCCAGCAGCCCCCGGGGTAGCGGGAGGGAAGGGGGGCAGTTCTTC. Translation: CASSPRGSGREGGQFF.

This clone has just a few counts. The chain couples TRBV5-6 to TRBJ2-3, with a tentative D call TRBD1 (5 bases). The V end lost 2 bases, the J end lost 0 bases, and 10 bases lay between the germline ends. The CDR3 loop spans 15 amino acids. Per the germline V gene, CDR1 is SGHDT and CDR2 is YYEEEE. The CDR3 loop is CASSFRTKSTDTQYF. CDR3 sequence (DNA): TGTGCCAGCAGCTTTCGGACAAAAAGCACAGATACGCAGTATTTT.

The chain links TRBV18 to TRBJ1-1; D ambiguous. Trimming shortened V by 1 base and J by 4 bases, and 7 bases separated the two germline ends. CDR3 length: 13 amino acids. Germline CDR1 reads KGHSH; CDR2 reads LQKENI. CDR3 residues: CASSPLQFTEAFF. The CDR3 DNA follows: TGTGCCAGCTCACCACTGCAGTTCACTGAAGCTTTCTTT.

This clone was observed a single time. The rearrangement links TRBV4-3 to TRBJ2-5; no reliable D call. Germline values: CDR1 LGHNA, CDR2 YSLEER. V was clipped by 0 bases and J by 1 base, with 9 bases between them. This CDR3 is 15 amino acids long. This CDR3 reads CASSQESAGQETQYF. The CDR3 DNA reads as TGCGCCAGCAGCCAAGAATCGGCAGGCCAAGAGACCCAGTACTTC.

CDR3: CASSFSRQGAGNTIYF. CDR3 in DNA: TGTGCCAGCAGTTTTTCCAGACAGGGGGCTGGAAACACCATATATTTT. V gene TRBV28 combines with J gene TRBJ1-3; 9 nucleotides align to TRBD1. V lost 3 bases and J lost 2; bases outside the gene matches: 5. The CDR3 is made up of 16 amino acids. Germline assignment: CDR1 MDHEN and CDR2 SYDVKM.

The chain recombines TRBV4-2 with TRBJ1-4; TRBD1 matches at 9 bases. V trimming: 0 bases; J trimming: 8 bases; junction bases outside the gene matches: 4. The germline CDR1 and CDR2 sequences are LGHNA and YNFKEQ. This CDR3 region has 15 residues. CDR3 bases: TGTGCCAGCAGCCAAGATTTCGGACAGGGGGAAAAACTGTTTTTT. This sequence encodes CASSQDFGQGEKLFF.

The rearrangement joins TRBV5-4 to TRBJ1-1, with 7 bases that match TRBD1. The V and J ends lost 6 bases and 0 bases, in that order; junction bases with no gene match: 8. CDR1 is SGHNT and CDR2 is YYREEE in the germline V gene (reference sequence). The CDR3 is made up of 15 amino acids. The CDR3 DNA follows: TGTGCCAGCACCCGAATCACAGGGGTGAACACTGAAGCTTTCTTT. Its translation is CASTRITGVNTEAFF.

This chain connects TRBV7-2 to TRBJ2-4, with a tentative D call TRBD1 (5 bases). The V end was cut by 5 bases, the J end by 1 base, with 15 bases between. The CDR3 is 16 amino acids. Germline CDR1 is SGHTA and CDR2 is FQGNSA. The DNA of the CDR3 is TGTGCCAGCAGCAACCACCGTCGACAGGCCAAAAACATTCAGTACTTC. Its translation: CASSNHRRQAKNIQYF. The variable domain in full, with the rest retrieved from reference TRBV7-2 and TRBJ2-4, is GAGVSQSPSNKVTEKGKDVELRCDPISGHTALYWYRQSLGQGLEFLIYFQGNSAPDKSGLPSDRFSAERTGGSVSTLTIQRTQQEDSAVYLCASSNHRRQAKNIQYFGAGTRLSVL.

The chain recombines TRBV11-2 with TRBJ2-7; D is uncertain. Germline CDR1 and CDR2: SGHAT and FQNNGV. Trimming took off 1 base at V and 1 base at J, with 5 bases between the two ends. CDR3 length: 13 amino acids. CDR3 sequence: CASSLVESYEQYF. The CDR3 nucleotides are TGTGCCAGCAGCTTAGTTGAGTCCTACGAGCAGTACTTC.